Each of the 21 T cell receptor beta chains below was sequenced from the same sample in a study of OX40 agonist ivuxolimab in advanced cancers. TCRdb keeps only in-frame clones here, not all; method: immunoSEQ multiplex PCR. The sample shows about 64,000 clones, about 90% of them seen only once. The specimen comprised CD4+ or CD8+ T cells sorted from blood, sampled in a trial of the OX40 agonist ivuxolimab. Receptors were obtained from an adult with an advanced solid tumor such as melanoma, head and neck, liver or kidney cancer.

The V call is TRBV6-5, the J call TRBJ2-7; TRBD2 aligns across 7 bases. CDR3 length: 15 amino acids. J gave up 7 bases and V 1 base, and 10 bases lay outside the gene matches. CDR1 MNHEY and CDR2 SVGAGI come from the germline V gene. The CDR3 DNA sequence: TGTGCCAGCAGTTACTTTGGGTCGGGAGGTGGGGAGCAGTACTTC. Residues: CASSYFGSGGGEQYF.

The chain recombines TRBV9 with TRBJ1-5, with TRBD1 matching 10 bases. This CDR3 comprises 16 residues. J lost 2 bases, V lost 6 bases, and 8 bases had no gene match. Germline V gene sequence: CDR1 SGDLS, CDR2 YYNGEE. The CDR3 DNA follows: TGTGCCAGCAACGCGGGACAGGGGCGCGGCAATCAGCCCCAGCATTTT. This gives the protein CASNAGQGRGNQPQHF.

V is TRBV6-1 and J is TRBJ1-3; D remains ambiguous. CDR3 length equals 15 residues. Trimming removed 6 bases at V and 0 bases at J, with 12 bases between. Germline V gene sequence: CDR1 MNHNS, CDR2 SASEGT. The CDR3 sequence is CASREQASSGNTIYF. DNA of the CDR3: TGTGCCAGCAGAGAGCAGGCTAGCTCTGGAAACACCATATATTTT.

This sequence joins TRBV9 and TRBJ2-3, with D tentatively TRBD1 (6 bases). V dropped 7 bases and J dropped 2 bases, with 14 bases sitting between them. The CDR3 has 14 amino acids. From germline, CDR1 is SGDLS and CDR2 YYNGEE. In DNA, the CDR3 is TGTGCCAGCGGTCAGGGGCCCCCCACAGATACGCAGTATTTT. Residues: CASGQGPPTDTQYF.

DNA of the CDR3: TGTGCCAGCAGCTTGTTAGGGGAGGGACAGGGCTCTACCTATGGCTACACCTTC. It is translated as CASSLLGEGQGSTYGYTF. The chain employs TRBV5-6 and TRBJ1-2; 9 bases agree with TRBD1. From germline, CDR1 is SGHDT and CDR2 YYEEEE. The CDR3 length is 18 residues. Trimming removed 1 base from V and 4 bases from J; junction bases left unmatched: 14.

CDR3 residues: CASSFLTPNQPQHF. CDR3 nucleotides: TGTGCCAGCAGCTTCCTTACACCGAATCAGCCCCAGCATTTT. The rearrangement uses TRBV11-2 and TRBJ1-5; D remains ambiguous. The CDR3 loop spans 14 amino acids. V lost 3 bases and J 4 bases, leaving 10 bases between the germline ends. The germline CDR1 and CDR2 sequences are SGHAT and FQNNGV.

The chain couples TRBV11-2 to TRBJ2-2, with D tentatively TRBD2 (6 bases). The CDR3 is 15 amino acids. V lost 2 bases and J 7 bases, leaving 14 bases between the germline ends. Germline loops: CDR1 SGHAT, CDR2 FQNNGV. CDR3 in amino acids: CASSLFTAGSGELFF. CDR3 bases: TGTGCCAGCAGCTTATTTACCGCGGGGAGCGGGGAGCTGTTTTTT.

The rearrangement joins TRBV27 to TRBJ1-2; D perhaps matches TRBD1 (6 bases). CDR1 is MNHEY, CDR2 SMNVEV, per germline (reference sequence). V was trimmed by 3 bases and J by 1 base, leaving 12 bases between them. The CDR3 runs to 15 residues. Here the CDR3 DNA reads TGTGCCAGCAGTTTTGGGGGGCAGAATAACTATGGCTACACCTTC. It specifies CASSFGGQNNYGYTF.

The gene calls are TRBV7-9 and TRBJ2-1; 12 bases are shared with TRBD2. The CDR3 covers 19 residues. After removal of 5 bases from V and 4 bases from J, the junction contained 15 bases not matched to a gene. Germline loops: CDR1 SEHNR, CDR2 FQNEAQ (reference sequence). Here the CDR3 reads CASSPGLAGHPPRYNEQFF. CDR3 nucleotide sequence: TGTGCCAGCAGCCCAGGACTAGCGGGACATCCTCCAAGGTACAATGAGCAGTTCTTC.

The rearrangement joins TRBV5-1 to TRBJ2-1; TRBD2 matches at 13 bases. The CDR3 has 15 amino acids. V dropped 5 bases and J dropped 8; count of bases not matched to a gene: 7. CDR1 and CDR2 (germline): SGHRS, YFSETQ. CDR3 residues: CASSWTSGRLDEQFF. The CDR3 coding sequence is TGCGCCAGCAGTTGGACTAGCGGGAGACTGGATGAGCAGTTCTTC.

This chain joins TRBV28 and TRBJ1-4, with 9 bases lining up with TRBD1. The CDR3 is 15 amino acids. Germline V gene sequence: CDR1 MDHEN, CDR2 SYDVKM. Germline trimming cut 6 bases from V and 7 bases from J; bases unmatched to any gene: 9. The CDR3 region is CASRVPGQGLEKLFF. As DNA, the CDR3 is TGTGCCAGCAGAGTACCGGGACAGGGACTTGAAAAACTGTTTTTT.

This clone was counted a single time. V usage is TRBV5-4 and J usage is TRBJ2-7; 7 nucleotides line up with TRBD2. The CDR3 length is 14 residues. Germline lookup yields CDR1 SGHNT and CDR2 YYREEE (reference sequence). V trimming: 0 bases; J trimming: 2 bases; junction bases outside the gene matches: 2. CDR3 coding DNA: TGTGCCAGCAGCTTGGTTGGGGGGGCCTACGAGCAGTACTTC. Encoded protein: CASSLVGGAYEQYF.

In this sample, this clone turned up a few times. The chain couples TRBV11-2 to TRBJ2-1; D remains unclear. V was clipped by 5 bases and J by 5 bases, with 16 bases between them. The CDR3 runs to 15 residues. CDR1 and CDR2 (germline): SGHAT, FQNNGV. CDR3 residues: CASSQRHGGDNEQFF. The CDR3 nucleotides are TGTGCCAGCAGCCAGCGTCATGGTGGGGACAATGAGCAGTTCTTC. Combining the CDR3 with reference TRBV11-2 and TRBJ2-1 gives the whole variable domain EAGVAQSPRYKIIEKRQSVAFWCNPISGHATLYWYQQILGQGPKLLIQFQNNGVVDDSQLPKDRFSAERLKGVDSTLKIQPAKLEDSAVYLCASSQRHGGDNEQFFGPGTRLTVL.

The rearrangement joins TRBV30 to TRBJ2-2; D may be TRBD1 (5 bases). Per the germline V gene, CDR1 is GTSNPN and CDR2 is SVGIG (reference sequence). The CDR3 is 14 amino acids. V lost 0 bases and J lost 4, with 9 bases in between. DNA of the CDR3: TGTGCCTGGAGTGTCGCAGACAGCACCGGGGAGCTGTTTTTT. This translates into CAWSVADSTGELFF. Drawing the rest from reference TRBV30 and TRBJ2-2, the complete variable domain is SQTIHQWPATLVQPVGSPLSLECTVEGTSNPNLYWYRQAAGRGLQLLFYSVGIGQISSEVPQNLSASRPQDRQFILSSKKLLLSDSGFYLCAWSVADSTGELFFGEGSRLTVL.

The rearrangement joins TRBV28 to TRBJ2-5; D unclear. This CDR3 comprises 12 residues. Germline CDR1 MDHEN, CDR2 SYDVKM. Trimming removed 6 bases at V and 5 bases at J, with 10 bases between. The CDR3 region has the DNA TGTGCCAGCAGCTCTCGACGGGAGACCCAGTACTTC. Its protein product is CASSSRRETQYF.

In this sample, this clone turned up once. CDR3 nucleotides: TGTGCCAGCAGTGATCAACAGGGGCCCTACGAGCAGTACTTC. Translated, it gives CASSDQQGPYEQYF. The chain carries TRBV6-1 and TRBJ2-7; TRBD1 aligns across 7 bases. The CDR3 is made up of 14 amino acids. V lost 3 bases and J lost 2; bases outside the gene matches: 4. Germline V gene sequence: CDR1 MNHNS, CDR2 SASEGT.

The CDR3 sequence is CAWSVSDTEAFF. The CDR3 nucleotides are TGTGCCTGGAGTGTATCGGACACTGAAGCTTTCTTT. The rearrangement links TRBV30 to TRBJ1-1; D is unresolved. Germline CDR1 and CDR2: GTSNPN and SVGIG (reference sequence). This CDR3 is built from 12 residues. V dropped 0 bases and J dropped 3 bases, with 5 bases sitting between them. The variable domain in full, with the rest retrieved from reference TRBV30 and TRBJ1-1, is SQTIHQWPATLVQPVGSPLSLECTVEGTSNPNLYWYRQAAGRGLQLLFYSVGIGQISSEVPQNLSASRPQDRQFILSSKKLLLSDSGFYLCAWSVSDTEAFFGQGTRLTVV.

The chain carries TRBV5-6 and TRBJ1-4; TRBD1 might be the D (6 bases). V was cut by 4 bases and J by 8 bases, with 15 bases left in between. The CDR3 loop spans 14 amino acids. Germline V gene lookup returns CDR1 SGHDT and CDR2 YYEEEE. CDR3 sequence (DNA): TGTGCCAGCAGCCCAGGACAGCGGTGGGAAAAACTGTTTTTT. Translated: CASSPGQRWEKLFF.

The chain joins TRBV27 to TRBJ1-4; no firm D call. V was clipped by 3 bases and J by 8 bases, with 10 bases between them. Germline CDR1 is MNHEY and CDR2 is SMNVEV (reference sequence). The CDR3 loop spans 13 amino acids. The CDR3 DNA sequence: TGTGCCAGCAGTTTGCTCGGGTCGGAAAAACTGTTTTTT. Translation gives CASSLLGSEKLFF.

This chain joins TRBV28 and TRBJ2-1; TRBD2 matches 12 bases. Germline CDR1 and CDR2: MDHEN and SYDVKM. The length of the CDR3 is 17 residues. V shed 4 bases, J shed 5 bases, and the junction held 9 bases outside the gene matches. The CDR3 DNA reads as TGTGCCAGCAGTTCACTTCGACTAGCGGGAGTTAACAATGAGCAGTTCTTC. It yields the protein CASSSLRLAGVNNEQFF.

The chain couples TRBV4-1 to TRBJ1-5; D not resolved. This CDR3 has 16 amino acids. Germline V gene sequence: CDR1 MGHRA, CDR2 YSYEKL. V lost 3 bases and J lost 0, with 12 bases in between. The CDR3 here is CASSQVRGYSNQPQHF. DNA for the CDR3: TGCGCCAGCAGCCAGGTTAGAGGTTATAGCAATCAGCCCCAGCATTTT.